These 27 T cell receptor beta chains came from one sample sequenced in a study of radiation and T cells in renal cell carcinoma. The repertoire was sequenced with immunoSEQ multiplex PCR; TCRdb's copy has only in-frame clones and lacks some. The profile shows tens of thousands of clones, 80% to 90% of them singletons. The time point: blood 2 weeks post-SBRT. Documented treatment: 15 Gy SBRT to primary tumor, nephrectomy 4 weeks later. The input for sequencing was blood, taken from a patient whose treatment included radiotherapy and nephrectomy. All receptors derive from a woman between 45 and 60 years old with renal cell carcinoma.

The chain links TRBV9 to TRBJ2-3, with D hard to call. The CDR3 covers 14 residues. Germline-derived CDR1 and CDR2 are SGDLS and YYNGEE. V lost 4 bases, J lost 1 base, and 10 bases lay in between. This CDR3 is CASSLRQGTDTQYF. The DNA for the CDR3 is TGTGCCAGCAGCCTTCGGCAGGGCACAGATACGCAGTATTTT. The full variable domain, in which reference TRBV9 and TRBJ2-3 provide the parts outside the CDR3, is DSGVTQTPKHLITATGQRVTLRCSPRSGDLSVYWYQQSLDQGLQFLIQYYNGEERAKGNILERFSAQQFPDLHSELNLSSLELGDSALYFCASSLRQGTDTQYFGPGTRLTVL.

The chain employs TRBV9 and TRBJ1-2; D is unresolved. From germline, CDR1 is SGDLS and CDR2 YYNGEE. V was shortened by 4 bases and J by 0 bases, with 10 bases between the two germline ends. The CDR3 has 14 amino acids. This CDR3 is CASSTTLANYGYTF. The CDR3 DNA reads as TGTGCCAGCAGCACCACCTTAGCTAACTATGGCTACACCTTC.

The V call is TRBV5-4, the J call TRBJ2-3; D is perhaps TRBD1 or TRBD2 (5 bases each). The V gene's germline CDR1 is SGHNT and CDR2 YYREEE (reference sequence). The CDR3 totals 14 residues. V lost 2 bases, J lost 4 bases, and 11 bases lay in between. The CDR3 loop is CASSFMGVADTQYF. CDR3 coding DNA: TGTGCCAGCAGCTTCATGGGGGTTGCAGATACGCAGTATTTT.

This clone has just one count. The gene calls are TRBV9 and TRBJ1-3, with D uncertain. Trimming removed 4 bases from V and 2 bases from J, with 4 bases in between. The CDR3 is 12 residues long. From germline, CDR1 is SGDLS and CDR2 YYNGEE. The CDR3 spells CASSLPGNTIYF. CDR3 DNA: TGTGCCAGCAGCCTACCTGGAAACACCATATATTTT.

The V gene is TRBV11-2, the J gene TRBJ1-2, with D perhaps matching TRBD1 (6 bases). Germline V CDR1 and CDR2: SGHAT, FQNNGV. There are 15 residues in the CDR3. V lost 4 bases and J 4 bases, leaving 16 bases between the germline ends. The chain's CDR3 is CASSSIWRGSYGYTF. Here the CDR3 DNA reads TGTGCCAGCAGCTCGATCTGGAGGGGGAGCTATGGCTACACCTTC.

The genes are TRBV5-4 and TRBJ2-1; unclear D gene. Germline lookup yields CDR1 SGHNT and CDR2 YYREEE (reference sequence). This CDR3 has 15 amino acids. V gave up 0 bases and J gave up 2 bases, with 9 bases separating them. The CDR3 reads CASSLGLATYNEQFF. The DNA for the CDR3 is TGTGCCAGCAGCTTGGGGTTAGCAACCTACAATGAGCAGTTCTTC. The entire variable domain, with the rest obtained from reference TRBV5-4 and TRBJ2-1, is as follows: ETGVTQSPTHLIKTRGQQVTLRCSSQSGHNTVSWYQQALGQGPQFIFQYYREEENGRGNFPPRFSGLQFPNYSSELNVNALELDDSALYLCASSLGLATYNEQFFGPGTRLTVL.

V is TRBV7-9 and J is TRBJ2-7; 8 nucleotides match TRBD2. V dropped 2 bases and J dropped 5; count of bases not matched to a gene: 8. Germline CDR1 SEHNR, CDR2 FQNEAQ (reference sequence). This CDR3 is built from 15 residues. The CDR3 DNA reads TGTGCCAGCAGCTTAAGAGGCGGGGGGACGGACGAGCAGTACTTC. Encoded protein: CASSLRGGGTDEQYF.

This chain links TRBV28 with TRBJ2-7, with TRBD1 matching over 8 bases. The J segment lost 2 bases and the V segment lost 1 base, leaving 1 base of the junction unmatched. The CDR3 is made up of 14 amino acids. Per germline, CDR1 MDHEN and CDR2 SYDVKM. The CDR3 DNA follows: TGTGCCAGCAGTTTATCGGACAGGGCCTACGAGCAGTACTTC. Amino acids: CASSLSDRAYEQYF.

Of note for this clone: The junction departs from the called germline gene at one end, perhaps through a read error. The rearrangement joins TRBV5-1 to TRBJ1-4, with no clear D. Germline CDR1 and CDR2: SGHRS and YFSETQ. The CDR3 consists of 15 residues. The CDR3 region has the DNA TGCGCCAGCGGCTTGACCGGGATGTCTAATGAAAAACTGTTTTTT. Protein: CASGLTGMSNEKLFF.

The chain links TRBV9 to TRBJ1-6; D is perhaps TRBD1 (5 bases). This CDR3 spans 12 amino acids. Trimming took 7 bases from V and 3 from J, leaving 5 bases between them. Germline loops: CDR1 SGDLS, CDR2 YYNGEE. The chain's CDR3 is CASGGYNSPLHF. CDR3 DNA sequence: TGTGCCAGCGGGGGCTATAATTCACCCCTCCACTTT.

This chain uses TRBV5-1 with TRBJ1-6; D is perhaps TRBD1 (5 bases). Trimming removed 1 base from V and 7 bases from J, with 9 bases in between. Germline loops: CDR1 SGHRS, CDR2 YFSETQ. The CDR3 is made up of 14 amino acids. The CDR3 DNA sequence: TGCGCCAGCAGCTTGCTACAGGAAAATTCACCCCTCCACTTT. It is translated as CASSLLQENSPLHF.

This chain connects TRBV18 to TRBJ2-5; a weak D match, TRBD2 (7 bases). Per germline, CDR1 KGHSH and CDR2 LQKENI. The CDR3 length is 14 residues. V shed 1 base and J shed 5 bases, with 11 bases lying between them. The CDR3 sequence is CASSPRGGGETQYF. CDR3 coding DNA: TGTGCCAGCTCACCACGGGGGGGCGGCGAGACCCAGTACTTC.

This chain uses TRBV9 with TRBJ2-1; D assignment may be TRBD1 or TRBD2 (5 bases each). The V gene's germline CDR1 is SGDLS and CDR2 YYNGEE. CDR3 length: 16 residues. V dropped 7 bases and J dropped 4 bases, with 21 bases sitting between them. CDR3 DNA: TGTGCCAGCTCCGAAACCGGGGCGGGCCAGTACAATGAGCAGTTCTTC. It specifies CASSETGAGQYNEQFF.

The chain combines TRBV5-1 with TRBJ1-4; D remains unclear. The CDR3 sequence is 16 residues long. Per the germline V gene, CDR1 is SGHRS and CDR2 is YFSETQ. V lost 0 bases and J 0 bases, leaving 9 bases between the germline ends. The CDR3, as DNA: TGCGCCAGCAGCTTGGACAGACTAGCAACTAATGAAAAACTGTTTTTT. It encodes CASSLDRLATNEKLFF.

The chain's CDR3 is CASTRSGGGGTGELFF. CDR3 coding DNA: TGTGCCAGCACCCGAAGTGGTGGCGGTGGCACCGGGGAGCTGTTTTTT. The chain combines TRBV27 with TRBJ2-2; D is unresolved. V was cut by 7 bases and J by 4 bases, with 19 bases left in between. The CDR3 contains 16 residues. The germline CDR1 and CDR2 sequences are MNHEY and SMNVEV (reference sequence).

The chain couples TRBV28 to TRBJ1-5, with 9 bases aligning to TRBD1. Germline CDR1 is MDHEN and CDR2 is SYDVKM. This CDR3 region has 16 residues. The junction had 11 bases not matched to a gene; V was cut back by 7 bases and J by 4 bases. The CDR3 spells CASILQGAFENQPQHF. CDR3 coding DNA: TGTGCCAGCATTCTACAGGGGGCGTTTGAGAATCAGCCCCAGCATTTT.

This chain joins TRBV10-3 and TRBJ2-2, with 9 bases that match TRBD1. Germline trimming cut 0 bases from V and 4 bases from J; bases unmatched to any gene: 9. Germline V gene sequence: CDR1 ENHRY, CDR2 SYGVKD. This CDR3 is built from 18 residues. The CDR3 spells CAISESTGTGRGTGELFF. CDR3 DNA: TGTGCCATCAGTGAGTCGACCGGGACAGGGAGAGGCACCGGGGAGCTGTTTTTT.

In its sample, this clone was seen a few times. V and J are TRBV7-8 and TRBJ1-1, with D maybe TRBD1 (5 bases). V was clipped by 5 bases and J by 4 bases, with 14 bases between them. This CDR3 has 14 amino acids. Germline assignment: CDR1 SGHVS and CDR2 FQNEAQ. The CDR3 spells CASSQGGLRTEAFF. In nucleotides, the CDR3 is TGTGCCAGCAGCCAGGGTGGGTTACGCACTGAAGCTTTCTTT. The full variable domain, in which reference TRBV7-8 and TRBJ1-1 provide the parts outside the CDR3, is GAGVSQSPRYKVAKRGQDVALRCDPISGHVSLFWYQQALGQGPEFLTYFQNEAQLDKSGLPSDRFFAERPEGSVSTLKIQRTQQEDSAVYLCASSQGGLRTEAFFGQGTRLTVV.

The genes are TRBV7-2 and TRBJ2-2; perhaps D is TRBD1 or TRBD2 (6 bases each). The V end was cut by 7 bases, the J end by 5 bases, with 11 bases between. CDR1 is SGHTA, CDR2 FQGNSA, per germline. The CDR3 is 13 amino acids. The CDR3: CASTPGATGELFF. CDR3 bases: TGTGCCAGCACCCCGGGGGCGACCGGGGAGCTGTTTTTT.

This clone was recorded only once. This chain connects TRBV18 to TRBJ2-4; 9 bases fit TRBD2. Germline values: CDR1 KGHSH, CDR2 LQKENI. This CDR3 contains 18 residues. Unmatched junction bases numbered 9, after V lost 0 bases and J lost 3 bases. CDR3 in DNA: TGTGCCAGCTCACCACCGAGCTGGCGGGAGGGAGACAAAAACATTCAGTACTTC. Protein product: CASSPPSWREGDKNIQYF.

V gene TRBV7-8 combines with J gene TRBJ1-1; no clear D gene. This CDR3 contains 14 residues. The germline V and J ends were trimmed by 4 bases and 3 bases, with 12 bases remaining between them. Germline values: CDR1 SGHVS, CDR2 FQNEAQ. The CDR3 nucleotides are TGTGCCAGCAGCTCGATGGGTGGGTACACTGAAGCTTTCTTT. This codes for CASSSMGGYTEAFF. The full variable domain, rest sourced from reference TRBV7-8 and TRBJ1-1, is GAGVSQSPRYKVAKRGQDVALRCDPISGHVSLFWYQQALGQGPEFLTYFQNEAQLDKSGLPSDRFFAERPEGSVSTLKIQRTQQEDSAVYLCASSSMGGYTEAFFGQGTRLTVV.

V gene TRBV5-1 combines with J gene TRBJ1-6; 7 bases are a match to TRBD1. The CDR3 is 14 residues long. With V trimmed by 4 bases and J by 5 bases, 3 bases remained unmatched. Germline V lookup: CDR1 SGHRS, CDR2 YFSETQ. The CDR3 here is CASSPGTDNSPLHF. CDR3 coding DNA: TGCGCCAGCAGCCCCGGGACAGATAATTCACCCCTCCACTTT.

The chain joins TRBV5-4 to TRBJ2-1, with 11 bases matching TRBD2. The CDR3 loop spans 15 amino acids. CDR1 and CDR2 from the germline V gene are SGHNT and YYREEE (reference sequence). The junction had 8 bases not matched to a gene; V was cut back by 5 bases and J by 7 bases. This CDR3 reads CASSYTSGSGNEQFF. For the CDR3, the DNA is TGTGCCAGCAGTTACACTAGCGGGAGCGGGAATGAGCAGTTCTTC.

The gene calls are TRBV9 and TRBJ1-2; D call uncertain. The CDR3 is made up of 13 amino acids. Germline-derived CDR1 and CDR2 are SGDLS and YYNGEE. V was clipped by 0 bases and J by 2 bases, with 5 bases between them. The CDR3 is CASSVGGNYGYTF. CDR3 nucleotide sequence: TGTGCCAGCAGCGTAGGTGGAAACTATGGCTACACCTTC.

The genes are TRBV6-4 and TRBJ2-2; D is uncertain. Trimming cost V 2 bases and J 0 bases, with 10 bases left between them. Germline values: CDR1 MRHNA, CDR2 SNTAGT. The CDR3 sequence is 16 residues long. The CDR3 loop is CASSDNWRTNTGELFF. In DNA, the CDR3 is TGTGCCAGCAGTGACAACTGGCGGACGAACACCGGGGAGCTGTTTTTT.

This clone was observed a single time. The chain joins TRBV19 to TRBJ2-7, with 8 bases identical to TRBD2. Germline V gene data show CDR1 as LNHDA and CDR2 as SQIVND (reference sequence). This CDR3 has 14 amino acids. V shed 8 bases and J 5 bases; nucleotides not matched to a gene: 11. The chain's CDR3 is CASDKSGSEDEQYF. The CDR3 nucleotides are TGTGCCAGTGACAAAAGCGGGAGTGAAGACGAGCAGTACTTC.

The V and J genes are TRBV19 and TRBJ1-1; D is undetermined. The CDR3 runs 11 residues. Per the germline V gene, CDR1 is LNHDA and CDR2 is SQIVND (reference sequence). CDR3 amino acids: CAAPRGTEAFF. CDR3 DNA: TGTGCGGCACCACGGGGTACTGAAGCTTTCTTT. Full variable domain (missing parts from reference TRBV19 and TRBJ1-1): DGGITQSPKYLFRKEGQNVTLSCEQNLNHDAMYWYRQDPGQGLRLIYYSQIVNDFQKGDIAEGYSVSREKKESFPLTVTSAQKNPTAFYLCAAPRGTEAFFGQGTRLTVV.